The rows below give T cell receptor beta chains drawn from one sample of a study of CD8 T cells in Susac syndrome. In TCRdb, the immunoSEQ multiplex PCR reads were re-called with MiXCR into one record per CDR3 protein. The sample yields about 180,000 distinct CDR3 sequences, about 94% seen once. The specimen sequenced was CD4+ T cells from PBMCs. The source of these receptors is a human donor with multiple sclerosis. CDR3s leave out the opening cysteine and the closing phenylalanine or tryptophan. Fields, in order: V gene, J gene, CDR3 protein.

TRBV25-1	TRBJ2-7	ASSGHGSYEQY
TRBV29-1	TRBJ1-4	SVEGTGDNEKLF
TRBV2	TRBJ1-5	ASSRDRYNQPQH
TRBV20-1	TRBJ2-1	SASLAGDLYNEQF
TRBV9	TRBJ1-6	ASSQDPRNSPLH
TRBV29-1	TRBJ2-3	SVEAPGLSDTQY
TRBV20-1	TRBJ2-7	SGAGLAGEQY
TRBV20-1	TRBJ2-7	SARSGGGYEQY
TRBV4-3	TRBJ1-6	ASSQDLERGNSPLH
TRBV6-5	TRBJ2-7	ASSYSGRAYEQY
TRBV29-1	TRBJ1-2	SVVPRGGYGYT
TRBV6-5	TRBJ1-1	ASRERGANTEAF
TRBV9	TRBJ2-3	ASSVAVAGGVDTQY
TRBV12-3/TRBV12-4	TRBJ2-7	ASSSTDLEQY
TRBV29-1	TRBJ2-3	SVGTGIRGDTQY
TRBV29-1	TRBJ2-1	SAMGQAYNEQF
TRBV7-9	TRBJ1-1	ASSLRDRFLEAF
TRBV14	TRBJ2-7	ASSQARDRLYEQY
TRBV29-1	TRBJ1-5	SVVAGGSANLAQH
TRBV18	TRBJ1-5	ASSPGTQSQH
TRBV5-1	TRBJ2-2	ASSPGQGGTGELF
TRBV3-1	TRBJ2-2	ASSLLQGGELF
TRBV7-7	TRBJ2-5	ASSLRGPGETQY
TRBV30	TRBJ2-2	AWSGTSGGELF
TRBV6-6	TRBJ1-3	ASSYGDGTGNTIY
TRBV5-6	TRBJ2-5	ASSPGGSLGETQY
TRBV30	TRBJ2-2	AWRKDGGQWELF
TRBV3-1	TRBJ2-5	ASSQSEETQY
TRBV12-3/TRBV12-4	TRBJ2-4	ASIPPGQGNIQY
TRBV27	TRBJ2-1	ASNGAGVNEQF
TRBV30	TRBJ2-7	AWSVQGLEYEQY
TRBV2	TRBJ2-7	ASTLGDRYEQY
TRBV7-9	TRBJ1-6	ASSPGWDNSPLH
TRBV11-2	TRBJ2-6	ASSGALTGGVGSGANVLT
TRBV15	TRBJ2-5	ATGPGGAQETQY
TRBV6-2/TRBV6-3	TRBJ2-1	ASSSGGEQF
TRBV3-1	TRBJ1-1	ASSQVAGVEAF
TRBV29-1	TRBJ2-7	SVGDRGMSEQY
TRBV6-6	TRBJ2-5	ASSTTTVSQY
TRBV12-3/TRBV12-4	TRBJ2-7	ASTPRVRAHEQY
TRBV6-2/TRBV6-3	TRBJ2-1	ASSRSGPGQF
TRBV6-6	TRBJ1-2	ASSYRPVGFDGYT
TRBV20-1	TRBJ1-6	SASVRPYNSPLH
TRBV5-1	TRBJ1-6	ASSWGTGGSYNSPLH
TRBV7-6	TRBJ2-7	ASSFVPGLAGGSYEQY
TRBV5-1	TRBJ2-7	ASSRESYSYEQY
TRBV20-1	TRBJ2-5	SARRGGLETQY
TRBV5-1	TRBJ1-1	ASSEDPPVTEAF
TRBV6-5	TRBJ2-2	ASSYVAGSYAGELF
TRBV20-1	TRBJ1-2	SATGQANYGYT
TRBV5-1	TRBJ2-1	ASSLEVGGLANEQF
TRBV20-1	TRBJ1-5	SVLAGASNQPQH
TRBV12-3/TRBV12-4	TRBJ1-2	ASSLTNRDSYGYT
TRBV7-3	TRBJ2-2	ASSSGTSIHTGELF
TRBV6-2/TRBV6-3	TRBJ2-7	ASRGQGGDEQY